This record concerns one T cell receptor (beta chain) sequence. The antigen is unknown. The split of CD4+ cells yielded CD45RA+ naive and CD45RA-negative memory subsets. This sample was included in a study of shared clonotypes between healthy human individuals. Looking at the study overall: Three plates were used per donor for CD4 naive, three for CD4 memory, two for CD8 naive and one for CD8 memory. The study's findings and limits: Non-shared clonotypes had lower generation probabilities than clonotypes shared by all four sorted-subset donors. Sharing across a few donors was seen in roughly 5% of naive CD4 clonotypes.

CDR1 is SGHTS, CDR2 YDEGEE, per germline. This CDR3 has 16 amino acids. V dropped 7 bases and J dropped 0 bases, with 16 bases sitting between them. TCRdb keeps only in-frame clones here, not all; method: immunoSEQ multiplex PCR. This table has around 700,000 clones, approximately 74% appearing once. The TCR originated in a woman aged 25 to 45 in good health. Sequencing input: memory CD4+ T cells sorted from blood. Regarding subset: CD45RA-negative fraction. The chain recombines TRBV5-8 with TRBJ1-4; D is undetermined. The CDR3 protein is CASGYSQVATNEKLFF. The CDR3 coding sequence is TGTGCCAGCGGATATTCTCAGGTCGCAACTAATGAAAAACTGTTTTTT.